This T cell receptor beta chain was sequenced for a study of vaccination effects on CD4 cells after COVID-19. The germline CDR1 and CDR2 sequences are SGHAT and FQNNGV. Trimming at V came to 5 bases and at J to 6 bases, leaving 5 bases not matched to a gene. CDR3 size: 13 residues. The protocol was immunoSEQ multiplex PCR, while the TCRdb copy is restricted to in-frame clones and leaves out a portion. This table has fewer than 30,000 clones, 75% to 85% appearing once. Antigen-specific CD4+ T cells expanded by the ViraFEST assay with viral peptide pools were then sequenced. Isolation of CD4+ T cells took place after 10 to 11 days of culture. Nobody among the vaccine recipients had prior SARS-CoV-2 infection (nucleocapsid antibodies were negative). PBMC were cultured at some 2.1 million per well with approximately 9 IU/ml IL-2 and roughly 10 ug/ml peptides. To note about this clone: Antigen unknown.

Study outcomes and limitations: Marked clonal contraction was seen late after vaccination (in both infection- and vaccine-induced clones).

The sequencing used CD4+ T cells from PBMCs cultured with SARS-CoV-2 spike peptides, collected before COVID-19 vaccination. This chain links TRBV11-2 with TRBJ2-5; 8 nucleotides align to TRBD2. The TCR sequence derives from a human donor who received a COVID-19 vaccine. The CDR3 sequence: CASSQWTSQTQYF. The CDR3 coding sequence is TGTGCCAGCAGCCAGTGGACTAGCCAGACCCAGTACTTC. The whole variable domain, remainder taken from reference TRBV11-2 and TRBJ2-5, is EAGVAQSPRYKIIEKRQSVAFWCNPISGHATLYWYQQILGQGPKLLIQFQNNGVVDDSQLPKDRFSAERLKGVDSTLKIQPAKLEDSAVYLCASSQWTSQTQYFGPGTRLLVL.